These 6 T cell receptor beta chains originate from one sample sequenced in a study of blood T cells in healthy people across ages. The authors ran a second PCR of 7 to 11 cycles using a sample-barcoded 5' primer and a J-beta primer mix. TCRdb passed the 5' RACE reads through MiXCR, listing each CDR3 protein once. The table lists some 1.5 million distinct CDR3 sequences, roughly 27% of them singletons. Sequencing was done on a sample of blood. These receptors came from a woman in her twenties or thirties in good health.

This clonotype was recorded a few times. The genes are TRBV4-1 and TRBJ1-1; possible D gene TRBD1, 6 bases. V was clipped by 3 bases and J by 3 bases, with 8 bases between them. The CDR3 consists of 13 residues. Germline V lookup: CDR1 MGHRA, CDR2 YSYEKL. CDR3 nucleotides: TGCGCCAGCAGCCAGAAGGGGGACACTGAAGCTTTCTTT. It is translated as CASSQKGDTEAFF.

To note about this clonotype: An end of the junction does not agree with germline; a read error may underlie this. The chain has TRBV5-5 and TRBJ2-1; 9 bases map to TRBD2. CDR1 and CDR2 (germline): SGHKS, YYEKEE (reference sequence). This CDR3 is built from 17 residues. The CDR3: CAGSLVGGLAGNNEQFF. The CDR3 nucleotides are TGTGCCGGCAGCTTGGTCGGAGGCCTAGCGGGAAACAATGAGCAGTTCTTC.

A few counts support this clonotype. The gene calls are TRBV29-1 and TRBJ1-2; D gene ambiguous. Germline V gives CDR1 SQVTM, CDR2 ANQGSEA. Trimming cost V 1 base and J 2 bases, with 8 bases left between them. CDR3 size: 13 residues. CDR3 DNA sequence: TGCAGCGTTGAAGGACGGCGGAACTATGGCTACACCTTC. Protein sequence: CSVEGRRNYGYTF.

At least ten counts were recorded for this clonotype. The chain has TRBV6-2 or TRBV6-3 and TRBJ2-7; D is unresolved. CDR3 length: 14 residues. Germline CDR1 and CDR2: MNHEY and SVGEGT. V lost 6 bases and J lost 5, with 17 bases in between. CDR3 in DNA: TGTGCCAGCAGCCTACATCAGGCCCTGAACGAGCAGTACTTC. Protein: CASSLHQALNEQYF.

The gene calls are TRBV9 and TRBJ1-2, with D possibly being TRBD1 (5 bases). The V gene lost 0 bases and the J gene lost 5 bases, with 14 bases spanning the gap. Germline CDR1 and CDR2: SGDLS and YYNGEE. CDR3 length: 15 residues. In DNA form, the CDR3 reads TGTGCCAGCAGCGTAGGGGCAGGGACCATGTATGGCTACACCTTC. Translating gives CASSVGAGTMYGYTF.

In this sample, this clonotype turned up a few times. At one of its ends the junction is not consistent with the germline gene, which may arise from a read error. The rearrangement links TRBV2 to TRBJ2-7; 11 bases map to TRBD2. This CDR3 comprises 14 residues. Germline loops: CDR1 SNHLY, CDR2 FYNNEI. The CDR3 coding sequence is TGTGCCGGCAGTAATAGCGGGAGGGCCTACGAGCAGTACTTC. Amino acid sequence: CAGSNSGRAYEQYF.